This passage covers 6 T cell receptor beta chains from one sample sequenced in a study of blood T cell repertoires in COVID-19. Clones were read by immunoSEQ multiplex PCR, and TCRdb kept only the in-frame ones, dropping some. Here the sample spans roughly 150,000 clones, approximately 86% being singletons. Sequencing input: peripheral blood. Source of these receptors: a woman older than 75 with active or convalescent COVID-19.

This clone appeared a single time. J is TRBJ1-2 and V is TRBV28; D unresolved. The V gene lost 3 bases and the J gene lost 4 bases, with 15 bases spanning the gap. This CDR3 comprises 15 residues. Germline-derived CDR1 and CDR2 are MDHEN and SYDVKM. In nucleotides, the CDR3 is TGTGCCAGCAGTTTCAGCCACCTGCGGGGCTATGGCTACACCTTC. Amino acids: CASSFSHLRGYGYTF.

The rearrangement joins TRBV30 to TRBJ1-2; TRBD1 matches 8 bases. V dropped 3 bases and J dropped 8; count of bases not matched to a gene: 5. Germline assignment: CDR1 GTSNPN and CDR2 SVGIG (reference sequence). The CDR3 has 12 residues. The CDR3 region is CAWRAPGGGYTF. CDR3 DNA: TGTGCCTGGAGGGCCCCAGGGGGCGGCTACACCTTC.

The chain carries TRBV11-2 and TRBJ2-6; D possibly corresponds to TRBD2 (8 bases). The germline V gene has CDR1 SGHAT and CDR2 FQNNGV. V was shortened by 6 bases and J by 0 bases, with 12 bases between the two germline ends. CDR3 length: 16 amino acids. Written as DNA, the CDR3 is TGTGCCAGCAGTAGCGGGACAGTCTCTGGGGCCAACGTCCTGACTTTC. It encodes CASSSGTVSGANVLTF.

The chain couples TRBV7-3 to TRBJ1-2, with 7 bases matching TRBD1. This CDR3 is built from 15 residues. Germline assignment: CDR1 SGHTA and CDR2 FQGTGA. V shed 5 bases, J shed 2 bases, and the junction held 8 bases outside the gene matches. CDR3 region: CASSREGQLNYGYTF. The CDR3 DNA is TGTGCCAGCAGCCGAGAGGGACAGCTGAACTATGGCTACACCTTC.

The CDR3 bases are TGCAGTGCTAGTCAGGGGGGCGAGCAGTACTTC. This encodes CSASQGGEQYF. This rearrangement joins TRBV20-1 to TRBJ2-7, with D possibly matching TRBD1 (7 bases). This CDR3 is built from 11 residues. Germline CDR1 reads DFQATT; CDR2 reads SNEGSKA (reference sequence). The V gene lost 3 bases and the J gene lost 6 bases, with 9 bases spanning the gap.

J is TRBJ1-4 and V is TRBV19; the D is unclear. Trimming took off 7 bases at V and 6 bases at J, with 9 bases between the two ends. The CDR3 has 12 residues. Germline V gene sequence: CDR1 LNHDA, CDR2 SQIVND (reference sequence). This CDR3 reads CASTRRDEKLFF. The CDR3 DNA reads as TGTGCCAGTACCAGGAGGGATGAAAAACTGTTTTTT.